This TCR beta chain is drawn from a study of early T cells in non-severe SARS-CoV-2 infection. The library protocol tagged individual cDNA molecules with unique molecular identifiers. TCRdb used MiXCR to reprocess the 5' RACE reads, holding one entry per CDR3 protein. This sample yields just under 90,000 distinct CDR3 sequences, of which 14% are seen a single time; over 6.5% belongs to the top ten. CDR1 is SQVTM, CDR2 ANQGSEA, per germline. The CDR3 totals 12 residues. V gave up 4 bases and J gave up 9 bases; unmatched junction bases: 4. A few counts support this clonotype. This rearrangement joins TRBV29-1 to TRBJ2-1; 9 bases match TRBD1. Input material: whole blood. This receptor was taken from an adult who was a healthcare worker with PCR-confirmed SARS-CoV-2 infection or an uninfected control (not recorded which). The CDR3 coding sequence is TGCAGCGTTGGGGACAGGGTTTCTGAGCAGTTCTTC. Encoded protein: CSVGDRVSEQFF.